This TCR beta chain was captured by sequencing in a study of T cell responses to AZD1222 COVID-19 vaccine. Data came from immunoSEQ multiplex PCR; TCRdb stores just in-frame clones and leaves some out. The table includes tens of thousands of clones, more than 75% detected once. The V gene's germline CDR1 is SGHTA and CDR2 FQGNSA. Trimming removed 1 base at V and 8 bases at J, with 8 bases between. The CDR3 totals 12 residues. Sample: peripheral blood, taken on day 0 of AZD1222 vaccination. The receptor comes from an adult in good health. This chain uses TRBV7-2 with TRBJ1-2; D uncertain. The CDR3 is CASSLDWQGYTF. Written as DNA, the CDR3 is TGTGCCAGCAGCTTAGATTGGCAGGGCTACACCTTC.